The following is a T cell receptor beta chain sequence with its context. Only a few counts were recorded for this clonotype. Its cognate antigen has yet to be identified. Per-base quality was not reported, and no clone a single base away is much larger than it. The listed sequencing device is Illumina NovaSeq 6000. TCRalpha and TCRbeta cDNA libraries were built by 5'RACE with constant-segment primers, adding sample barcodes and unique molecular identifiers. Trizol reagent was used to extract RNA from every sample. Libraries were amplified in two PCR steps, with a second sample barcode and Illumina TruSeq adapters added in the second step. Libraries were sequenced on an Illumina NovaSeq with 2 x 150 bp paired-end reads. As for how the authors treated the data: The reads were demultiplexed and collapsed into UMI-guided consensus sequences using migec v1.2.7. Using mixcr v2.1.11, UMI consensuses were aligned to TRA and TRB V and J templates and then assembled into clonotypes. A clonotype was counted as expanded or contracted only if both edgeR and NoisET called the change significant, with noise models trained on biological replicates. edgeR calls used a false discovery rate-adjusted p below 0.01 and a log2 fold-change threshold of 1. PCA with hierarchical clustering of max-normalized trajectories of the 1000 most abundant clonotypes was used as exploratory dynamics analysis. Each responding clone was given a CD4 or CD8 phenotype based on the CD4+ and CD8+ repertoires, which had been sequenced separately. Through fastp at Q25 and MiXCR, TCRdb rebuilt clones from the public reads, retaining in-frame beta chains. Every CDR3 protein is listed once, alongside the most common genes and DNA of its rows. TCRdb's processing, not the authors', yielded these V and J calls. The sample profile shows about 560,000 distinct CDR3 sequences; around 15% of them were found once. Approximately 8.1% of the sample is held by the ten biggest clonotypes.

The sample originates from a study of T-cell memory formation after mild COVID-19 (dated by TCRdb to about 2021). Study-wide context: Most TCR sequence clusters were specific to one of the two donors. In a couple of donors, T-cell clones that expanded and contracted after mild COVID-19 were tracked by sequencing TCRalpha and TCRbeta repertoires over time. Two young, previously healthy adult volunteers, one female and one male, were included in the cohort. Findings and caveats that apply to the study as a whole: The study covered only two mild cases, and larger cohorts including severe cases with pre-infection samples were considered necessary. From day 15 to 85, contracting clones showed balanced CD4/CD8 phenotypes, whereas a second wave of clones that expanded from day 15 to 37 leaned towards CD4+. Some responding clones were detected in pre-infection memory, which suggested that pre-existing cross-reactive memory T cells had joined the SARS-CoV-2 response. Contracting CD4+ clones turned up mainly in the CM and EM memory subsets, whereas EMRA was where CD8+ clones were enriched. The second-wave clones that peaked on day 37 were not confirmed to be SARS-CoV-2 specific.

PBMCs were isolated by Ficoll-Paque density gradient centrifugation. The germline V gene (reference sequence) yields DFQATT for CDR1 and SNEGSKA for CDR2. Inclusive of the bounding cysteine and phenylalanine, the CDR3 is 13 residues long. The CDR3 DNA has 39 bases and is translated from base 1. At the junction V is shortened by 2 bases and J by 4 bases, with 11 bases in between. This receptor was obtained from an adult woman who had mild COVID-19 (a few samples of this study predate the infection). The sample titles of this study are shuffled in the database, so cell type and time point are left out; the donor was told from shared clones. The sequence links TRBV20-1 to TRBJ2-5; confidence is insufficient to name the D gene. The sample was PBMCs or a T cell subset sorted from them (not recorded which). The CDR3 in this case is CSARLVVPETQYF. In nucleotide form, the sequence is TGCAGTGCTAGACTGGTGGTCCCAGAGACCCAGTACTTC.